This TCR beta chain was sequenced during a study of T-cell memory formation after mild COVID-19. The overall study: Most TCR clusters belonged to a single donor.

Comment on this clonotype: Its antigen is as yet unknown.

TCRalpha and TCRbeta libraries used 5'RACE with constant-segment primers and UMIs. From the 5' RACE reads, TCRdb called clonotypes with MiXCR, one entry per CDR3 protein. The sample records about 400,000 distinct CDR3 sequences, 13% to 15% being singletons. Study-wide points: CD4+ contracting clones lay mainly in CM and EM, CD8+ ones in EMRA. Contracting clones from day 15 to 85 had balanced CD4/CD8; later expanders favoured CD4+.

V was clipped by 3 bases and J by 8 bases; unmatched bases: 10. Germline assignment: CDR1 SGHDT and CDR2 YYEEEE. The CDR3 is made up of 15 amino acids. The sequenced sample was PBMCs or a T cell subset sorted from them (not recorded which). This clonotype originated in a man aged 18 to 30 who had mild COVID-19 (a few samples of this study predate the infection). Cell type and time point are not known. The chain joins TRBV5-6 to TRBJ2-4; 8 bases map to TRBD1. The CDR3, as DNA: TGTGCCAGCAGCTCCTTAGACAGGGGAGGTTACATTCAGTACTTC. The encoded protein is CASSSLDRGGYIQYF.